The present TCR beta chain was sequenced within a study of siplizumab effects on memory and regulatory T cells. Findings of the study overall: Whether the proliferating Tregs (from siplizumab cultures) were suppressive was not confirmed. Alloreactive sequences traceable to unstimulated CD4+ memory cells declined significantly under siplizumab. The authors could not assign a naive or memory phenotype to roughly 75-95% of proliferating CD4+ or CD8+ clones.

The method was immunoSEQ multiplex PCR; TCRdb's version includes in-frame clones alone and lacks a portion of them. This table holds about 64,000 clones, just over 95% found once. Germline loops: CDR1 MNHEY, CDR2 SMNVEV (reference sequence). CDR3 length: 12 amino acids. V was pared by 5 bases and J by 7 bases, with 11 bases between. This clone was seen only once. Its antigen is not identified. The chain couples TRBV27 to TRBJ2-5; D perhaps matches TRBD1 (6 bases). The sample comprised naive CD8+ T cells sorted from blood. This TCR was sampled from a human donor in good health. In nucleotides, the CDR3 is TGTGCCAGCAGTCCCCGAGGGGGGACCCAGTACTTC. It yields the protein CASSPRGGTQYF.